This T cell receptor (beta chain) was obtained from a study of cytotoxic CD8 clonotypes in ibrutinib-treated CLL. This table comes from immunoSEQ multiplex PCR, and its TCRdb copy is limited to in-frame clones, with some not included. The sample lists some 70,000 clones; approximately 90% were seen once. Overall study findings and caveats: Clonality increased with ibrutinib response but returned toward baseline at progression. The public clonotypes identified were infrequent and showed contraction or stability on treatment.

The V and J ends lost 1 base and 7 bases respectively, with 14 bases between them. The germline gives CDR1 MNHNS, CDR2 SASEGT. The CDR3 extends over 15 amino acids. Remarks on this clone: Its specificity is not known.

The sequencing used PBMCs, collected after 12 months of ibrutinib treatment. The chain is built from TRBV6-1 and TRBJ1-5, with no clear D. This sequence originates from a human donor with chronic lymphocytic leukemia. The CDR3, as DNA: TGTGCCAGCAGTGAAGTCTTCCGGGGAGGGCAGCCCCAGCATTTT. This codes for CASSEVFRGGQPQHF.